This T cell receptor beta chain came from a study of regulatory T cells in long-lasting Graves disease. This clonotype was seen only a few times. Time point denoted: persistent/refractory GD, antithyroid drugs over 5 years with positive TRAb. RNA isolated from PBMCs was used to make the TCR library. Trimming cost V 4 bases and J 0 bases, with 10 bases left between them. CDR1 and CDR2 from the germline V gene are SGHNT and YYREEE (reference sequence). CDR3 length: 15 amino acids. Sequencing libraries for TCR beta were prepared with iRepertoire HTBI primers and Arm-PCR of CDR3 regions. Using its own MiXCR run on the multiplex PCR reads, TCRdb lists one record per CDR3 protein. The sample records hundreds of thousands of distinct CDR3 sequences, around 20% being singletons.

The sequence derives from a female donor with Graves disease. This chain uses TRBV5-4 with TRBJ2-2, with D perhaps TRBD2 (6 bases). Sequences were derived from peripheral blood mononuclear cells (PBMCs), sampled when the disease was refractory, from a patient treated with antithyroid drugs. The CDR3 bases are TGTGCCAGCAGCCCGGACTACCCGAACACCGGGGAGCTGTTTTTT. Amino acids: CASSPDYPNTGELFF.